This T cell receptor beta chain was identified during a study of identical twins. The ends were cut back, 2 bases at V and 1 base at J, with 10 bases in the middle. The CDR3 is 14 amino acids. CDR1 is DFQATT, CDR2 SNEGSKA, per germline (reference sequence). From the 5' RACE reads, TCRdb called clonotypes with MiXCR, one entry per CDR3 protein. The data hold 400,000 or so distinct CDR3 sequences, with approximately 9.1% observed a single time. This clonotype was observed at least ten times. V usage is TRBV20-1 and J usage is TRBJ2-3, with a possible D match to TRBD1 (6 bases). This TCR derives from a woman aged 50 to 60 in good health. The sample consisted of naive T cells sorted from blood. Written as DNA, the CDR3 is TGCAGTGCTAGAAAAGAGGGGGGCACAGATACGCAGTATTTT. Translating it yields CSARKEGGTDTQYF.